Given below is one T cell receptor beta chain in context. In the original workflow: Estimates of nucleated cell counts were drawn from the amplification of reference gene primers. This table comes from immunoSEQ multiplex PCR, and its TCRdb copy is limited to in-frame clones, with some not included. V and J calls and clone size are copied from that table; D and trimming were computed from the DNA. There are about 300,000 clones in the sample; 85% occur only once, and 2.5% to 3% lies in the top ten. Germline V CDR1 and CDR2: KGHDR, SFDVKD. V shed 4 bases and J shed 1 base, with 11 bases lying between them. This CDR3 has 15 residues. Participants reported their clinical history, and cohort assignment relied on those reports. These data are taken from a study of blood T cell repertoires in COVID-19.

Sequencing was done on a sample of PBMCs or T cells enriched from blood (not recorded which). The chain has TRBV24-1 and TRBJ2-3, with D hard to call. This receptor was obtained from a woman aged 50 to 60 who had recovered from COVID-19. The CDR3 region has the DNA TGTGCCACCAGTGACCCTAGAAACCGCACAGATACGCAGTATTTT. Translation gives CATSDPRNRTDTQYF.